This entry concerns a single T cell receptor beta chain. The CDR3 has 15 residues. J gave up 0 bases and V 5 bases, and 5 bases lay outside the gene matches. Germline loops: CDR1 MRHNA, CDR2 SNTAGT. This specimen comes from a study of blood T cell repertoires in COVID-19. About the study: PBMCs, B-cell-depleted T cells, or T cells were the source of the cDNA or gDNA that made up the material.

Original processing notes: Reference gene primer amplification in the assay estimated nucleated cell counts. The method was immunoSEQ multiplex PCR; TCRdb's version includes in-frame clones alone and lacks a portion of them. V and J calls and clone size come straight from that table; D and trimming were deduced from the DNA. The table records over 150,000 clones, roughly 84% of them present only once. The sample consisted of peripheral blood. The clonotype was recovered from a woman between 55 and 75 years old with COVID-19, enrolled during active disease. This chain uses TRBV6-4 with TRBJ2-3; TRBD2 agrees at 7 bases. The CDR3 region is CASSTAGLSTDTQYF. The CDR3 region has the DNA TGTGCCAGCAGTACAGCGGGACTTAGCACAGATACGCAGTATTTT.